These 10 T cell receptor beta chains were sequenced from one sample in a study of response to subunit inactivated influenza vaccine. TCRdb reanalysed the RT-PCR reads using MiXCR and keeps one entry per CDR3 protein. This table has some 150,000 distinct CDR3 sequences, approximately 12% appearing once. These data also formed part of another study, on T cells expressing NK-cell markers. That publication notes: With UMIs, 5'RACE template switching was used to make TCR beta cDNA.

The source material was CD8+ T cells sorted from PBMCs, sampled 12 days after vaccination. Receptors originate from a man over 45 who received an inactivated influenza vaccine.

This chain's CDR3 is CATSLYRGRDEQYF. The CDR3 DNA is TGTGCCACCAGTCTTTACAGGGGTCGGGACGAGCAGTACTTC. The V gene is TRBV15, the J gene TRBJ2-7, with 7 bases matching TRBD1. This CDR3 spans 14 amino acids. V lost 6 bases, J lost 5 bases, and 10 bases stayed unmatched. CDR1 is LNHNV, CDR2 YYDKDF, per germline (reference sequence). Using reference TRBV15 and TRBJ2-7 for the parts outside the CDR3, the full variable domain is DAMVIQNPRYQVTQFGKPVTLSCSQTLNHNVMYWYQQKSSQAPKLLFHYYDKDFNNEADTPDNFQSRRPNTSFCFLDIRSPGLGDTAMYLCATSLYRGRDEQYFGPGTRLTVT.

This clonotype was observed a handful of times. The V gene is TRBV10-3, the J gene TRBJ2-7, with TRBD1 matching over 9 bases. Trimming cost V 6 bases and J 0 bases; bases outside gene matches: 9. The germline V gene has CDR1 ENHRY and CDR2 SYGVKD. The CDR3 sequence is 16 residues long. This CDR3 is CAIRIEDRGTSYEQYF. CDR3 DNA sequence: TGTGCCATCAGGATTGAAGACAGGGGGACCTCCTACGAGCAGTACTTC.

This clonotype was picked up a small number of times. The rearrangement links TRBV7-9 to TRBJ2-1, with 7 nucleotides matching TRBD2. V shed 4 bases, J shed 1 base, and the junction held 7 bases outside the gene matches. Germline assignment: CDR1 SEHNR and CDR2 FQNEAQ (reference sequence). The CDR3 spans 16 residues. Written as DNA, the CDR3 is TGTGCCAGCAGCTCCGCGACTAGCCCGTCCTACAATGAGCAGTTCTTC. It is translated as CASSSATSPSYNEQFF.

A few counts support this clonotype. CDR3: CASSRIGGDLSSYEQYF. CDR3 sequence (DNA): TGTGCCAGCAGCCGGATCGGGGGGGATCTAAGCTCCTACGAGCAGTACTTC. This chain joins TRBV27 and TRBJ2-7; 8 bases match TRBD2. Germline V gene lookup returns CDR1 MNHEY and CDR2 SMNVEV (reference sequence). V dropped 6 bases and J dropped 0; count of bases not matched to a gene: 13. The length of the CDR3 is 17 residues.

J is TRBJ2-7 and V is TRBV20-1, with D maybe TRBD1 (5 bases). Trimming cost V 6 bases and J 3 bases, with 12 bases left between them. CDR1 is DFQATT and CDR2 is SNEGSKA in the germline V gene (reference sequence). This CDR3 has 12 amino acids. The CDR3 loop is CSAPVRGYEQYF. The CDR3 region has the DNA TGCAGTGCGCCCGTTAGGGGCTACGAGCAGTACTTC.

At least ten counts were recorded for this clonotype. The V gene is TRBV12-3 or TRBV12-4, the J gene TRBJ2-7; the D is unclear. Deletions cut 3 bases from V and 2 bases from J, with 8 bases between. This CDR3 spans 13 amino acids. CDR3 residues: CASSLGSPYEQYF. CDR3 DNA: TGTGCCAGCAGTTTGGGCAGCCCCTACGAGCAGTACTTC.

This clonotype was counted only a few times. The chain has TRBV28 and TRBJ1-1, with D possibly being TRBD1 (6 bases). CDR3 length equals 13 residues. Germline V gene data show CDR1 as MDHEN and CDR2 as SYDVKM. Between the trimmed V and J ends, which lost 2 bases and 6 bases, there was a span of 10 bases. For the CDR3, the DNA is TGTGCCAGCAGTTTAAAACAGGGACCTGAAGCTTTCTTT. This encodes CASSLKQGPEAFF. The full variable domain, in which reference TRBV28 and TRBJ1-1 provide the parts outside the CDR3, is DVKVTQSSRYLVKRTGEKVFLECVQDMDHENMFWYRQDPGLGLRLIYFSYDVKMKEKGDIPEGYSVSREKKERFSLILESASTNQTSMYLCASSLKQGPEAFFGQGTRLTVV.

The chain joins TRBV5-6 to TRBJ1-1; 11 positions match TRBD1. Germline values: CDR1 SGHDT, CDR2 YYEEEE. J gave up 3 bases and V 4 bases, and 2 bases lay outside the gene matches. The CDR3 consists of 14 residues. This chain's CDR3 is CASSMGQGDTEAFF. The CDR3 DNA reads as TGTGCCAGCAGCATGGGACAGGGGGACACTGAAGCTTTCTTT.

In this sample, this clonotype turned up a few times. V and J are TRBV6-1 and TRBJ2-1; TRBD2 matches at 12 bases. Germline V gene data show CDR1 as MNHNS and CDR2 as SASEGT. Trimming cost V 4 bases and J 0 bases; bases outside gene matches: 7. The CDR3 is 18 residues long. CDR3 nucleotides: TGTGCCAGCAGTGCGGGACTAGCGGGTTACACCTCCTACAATGAGCAGTTCTTC. Protein: CASSAGLAGYTSYNEQFF.

This clonotype came up many times. The V gene is TRBV4-3, the J gene TRBJ2-6; D may be TRBD1 (6 bases). The CDR3 totals 20 residues. Looked up from germline, CDR1 is LGHNA and CDR2 is YSLEER. Between the trimmed V and J ends, which lost 1 base and 0 bases, there was a span of 19 bases. CDR3: CASSQGGQPFLGSGANVLTF. The CDR3 DNA reads as TGCGCCAGCAGCCAAGGTGGACAGCCTTTTTTGGGCTCTGGGGCCAACGTCCTGACTTTC.